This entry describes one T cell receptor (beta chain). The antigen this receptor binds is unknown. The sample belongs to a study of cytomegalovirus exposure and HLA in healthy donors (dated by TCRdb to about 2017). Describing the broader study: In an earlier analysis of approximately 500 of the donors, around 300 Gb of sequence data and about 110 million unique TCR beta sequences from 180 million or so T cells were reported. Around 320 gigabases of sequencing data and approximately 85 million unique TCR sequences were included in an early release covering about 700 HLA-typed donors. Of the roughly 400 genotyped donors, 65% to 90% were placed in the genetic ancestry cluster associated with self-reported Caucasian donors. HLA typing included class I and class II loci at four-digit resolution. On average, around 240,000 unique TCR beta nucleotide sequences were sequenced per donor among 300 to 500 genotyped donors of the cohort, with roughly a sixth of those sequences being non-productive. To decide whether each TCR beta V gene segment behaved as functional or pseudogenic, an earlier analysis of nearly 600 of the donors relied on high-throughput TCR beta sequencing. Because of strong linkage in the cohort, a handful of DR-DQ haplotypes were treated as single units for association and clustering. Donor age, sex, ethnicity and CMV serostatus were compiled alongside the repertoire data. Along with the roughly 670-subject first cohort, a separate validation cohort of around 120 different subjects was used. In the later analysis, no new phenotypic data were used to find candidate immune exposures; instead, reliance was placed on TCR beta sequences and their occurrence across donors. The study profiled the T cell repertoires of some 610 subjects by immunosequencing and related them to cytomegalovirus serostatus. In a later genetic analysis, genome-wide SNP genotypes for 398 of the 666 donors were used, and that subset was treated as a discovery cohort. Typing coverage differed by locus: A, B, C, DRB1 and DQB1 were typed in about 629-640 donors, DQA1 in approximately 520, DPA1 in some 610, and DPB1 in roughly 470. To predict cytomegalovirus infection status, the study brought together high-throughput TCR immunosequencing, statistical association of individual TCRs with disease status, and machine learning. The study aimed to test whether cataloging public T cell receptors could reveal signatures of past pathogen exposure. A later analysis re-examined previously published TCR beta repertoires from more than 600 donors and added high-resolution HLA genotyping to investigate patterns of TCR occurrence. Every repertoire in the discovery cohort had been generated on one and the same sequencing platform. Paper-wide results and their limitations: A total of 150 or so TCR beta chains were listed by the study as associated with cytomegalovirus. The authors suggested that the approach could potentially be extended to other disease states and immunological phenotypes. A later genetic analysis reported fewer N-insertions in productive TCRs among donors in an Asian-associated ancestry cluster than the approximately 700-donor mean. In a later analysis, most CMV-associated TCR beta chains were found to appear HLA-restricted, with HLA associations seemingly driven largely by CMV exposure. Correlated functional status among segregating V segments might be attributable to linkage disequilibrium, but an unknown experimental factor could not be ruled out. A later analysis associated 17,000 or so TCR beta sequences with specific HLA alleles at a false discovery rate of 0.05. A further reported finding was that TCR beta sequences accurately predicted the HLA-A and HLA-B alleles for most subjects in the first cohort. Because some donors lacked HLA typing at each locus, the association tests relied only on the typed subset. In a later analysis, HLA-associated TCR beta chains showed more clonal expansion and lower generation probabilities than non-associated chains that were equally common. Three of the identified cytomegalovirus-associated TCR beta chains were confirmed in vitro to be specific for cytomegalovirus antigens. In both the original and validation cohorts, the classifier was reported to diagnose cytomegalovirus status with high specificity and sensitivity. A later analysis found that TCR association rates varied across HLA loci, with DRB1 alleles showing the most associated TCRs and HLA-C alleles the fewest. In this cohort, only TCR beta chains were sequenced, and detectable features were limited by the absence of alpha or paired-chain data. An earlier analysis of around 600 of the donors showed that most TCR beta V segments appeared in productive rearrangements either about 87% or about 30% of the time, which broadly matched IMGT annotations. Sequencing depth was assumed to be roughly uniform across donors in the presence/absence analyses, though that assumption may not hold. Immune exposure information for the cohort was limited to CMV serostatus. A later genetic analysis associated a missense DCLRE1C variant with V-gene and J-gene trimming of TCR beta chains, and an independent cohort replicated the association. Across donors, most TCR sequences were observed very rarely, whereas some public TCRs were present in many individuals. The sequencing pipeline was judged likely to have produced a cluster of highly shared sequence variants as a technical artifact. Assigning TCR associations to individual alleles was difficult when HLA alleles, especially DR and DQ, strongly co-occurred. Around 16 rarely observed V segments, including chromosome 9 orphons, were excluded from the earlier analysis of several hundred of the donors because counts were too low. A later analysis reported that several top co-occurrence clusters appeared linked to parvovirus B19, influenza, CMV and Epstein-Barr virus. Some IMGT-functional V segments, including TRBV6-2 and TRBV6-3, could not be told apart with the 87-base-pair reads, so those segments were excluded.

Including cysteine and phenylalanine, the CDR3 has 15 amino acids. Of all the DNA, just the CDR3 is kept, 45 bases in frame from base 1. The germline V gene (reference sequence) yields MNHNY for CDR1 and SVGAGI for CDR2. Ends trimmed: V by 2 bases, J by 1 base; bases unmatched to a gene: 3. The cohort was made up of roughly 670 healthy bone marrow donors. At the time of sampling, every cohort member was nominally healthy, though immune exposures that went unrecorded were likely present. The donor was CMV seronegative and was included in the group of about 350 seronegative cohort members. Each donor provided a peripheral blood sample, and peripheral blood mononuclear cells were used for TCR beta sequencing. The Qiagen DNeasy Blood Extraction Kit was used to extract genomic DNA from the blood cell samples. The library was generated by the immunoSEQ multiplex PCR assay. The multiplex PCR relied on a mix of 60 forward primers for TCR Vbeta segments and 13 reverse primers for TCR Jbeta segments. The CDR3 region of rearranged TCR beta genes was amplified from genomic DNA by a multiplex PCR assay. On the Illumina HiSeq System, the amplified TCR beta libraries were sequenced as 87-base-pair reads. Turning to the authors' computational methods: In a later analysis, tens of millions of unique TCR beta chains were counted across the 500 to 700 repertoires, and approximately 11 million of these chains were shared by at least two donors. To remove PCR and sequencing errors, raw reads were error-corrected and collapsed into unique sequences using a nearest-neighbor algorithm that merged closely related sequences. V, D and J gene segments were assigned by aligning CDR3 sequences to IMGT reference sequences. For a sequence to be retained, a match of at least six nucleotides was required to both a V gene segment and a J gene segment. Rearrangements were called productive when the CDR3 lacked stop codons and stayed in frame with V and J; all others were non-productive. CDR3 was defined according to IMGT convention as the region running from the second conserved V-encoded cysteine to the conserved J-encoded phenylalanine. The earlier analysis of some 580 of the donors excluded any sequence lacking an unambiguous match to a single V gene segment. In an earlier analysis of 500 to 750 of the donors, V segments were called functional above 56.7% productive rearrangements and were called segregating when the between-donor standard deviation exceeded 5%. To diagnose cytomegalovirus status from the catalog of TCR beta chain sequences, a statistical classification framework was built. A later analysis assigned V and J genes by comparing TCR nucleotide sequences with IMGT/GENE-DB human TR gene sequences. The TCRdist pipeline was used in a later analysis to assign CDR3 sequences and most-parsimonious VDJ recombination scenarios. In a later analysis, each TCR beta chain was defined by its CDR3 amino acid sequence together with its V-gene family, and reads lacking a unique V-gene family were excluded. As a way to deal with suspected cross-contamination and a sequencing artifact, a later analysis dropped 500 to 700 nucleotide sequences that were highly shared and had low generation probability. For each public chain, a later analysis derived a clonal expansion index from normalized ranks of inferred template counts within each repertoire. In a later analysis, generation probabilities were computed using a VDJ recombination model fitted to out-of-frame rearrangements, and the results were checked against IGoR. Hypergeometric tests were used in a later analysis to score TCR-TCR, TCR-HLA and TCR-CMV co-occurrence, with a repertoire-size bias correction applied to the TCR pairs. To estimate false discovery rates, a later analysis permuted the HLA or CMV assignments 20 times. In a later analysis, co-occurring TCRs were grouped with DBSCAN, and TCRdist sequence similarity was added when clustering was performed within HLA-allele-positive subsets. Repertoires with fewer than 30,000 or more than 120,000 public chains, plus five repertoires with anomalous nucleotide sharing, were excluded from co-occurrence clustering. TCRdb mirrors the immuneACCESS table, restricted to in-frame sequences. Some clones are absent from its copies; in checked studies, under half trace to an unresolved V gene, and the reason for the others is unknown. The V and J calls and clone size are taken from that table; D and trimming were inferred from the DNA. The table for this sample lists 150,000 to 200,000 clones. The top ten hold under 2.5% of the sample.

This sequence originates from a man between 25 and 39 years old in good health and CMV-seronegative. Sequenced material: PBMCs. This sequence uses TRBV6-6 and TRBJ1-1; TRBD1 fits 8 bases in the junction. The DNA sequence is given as TGTGCCAGCAGTTACCTAGGACAGGGGAACACTGAAGCTTTCTTT. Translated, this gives CASSYLGQGNTEAFF.